This T cell receptor (beta chain) was observed in a study of CD8+CD57+ T cells in acquired aplastic anemia. Overall study context: Sorted CD4+ and CD8+ cell DNA averaged roughly 3 ug.

Study observations and caveats: Twenty-nine CD8+ CDR3 sequences were shared between patients and controls.

A word on this clonotype: Its antigen is currently unknown.

Looked up from germline, CDR1 is MRHNA and CDR2 is SNTAGT. The CDR3 is 14 amino acids. V gave up 3 bases and J gave up 4 bases; unmatched junction bases: 0. Profiling that covered TCR beta VDJ and CDR3 relied on genomic DNA as its template. From the reads, TCRdb called clonotypes with MiXCR, one entry per CDR3 protein. This sample has roughly 180,000 distinct CDR3 sequences, with approximately 48% found just once. Whoever was chosen for sequencing had shown CD8+CD57+ cell expansion by flow cytometry. The cohort consisted entirely of patients having severe acquired aplastic anemia. None of the patients had been given any therapy when their blood was sampled.

Sequencing was done on a sample of sorted CD4+, CD8+, or CD8+CD57+ T cells (not recorded which) from PBMCs. The J gene is TRBJ2-3, the V gene TRBV6-4; 11 nucleotides line up with TRBD2. The TCR originated in a human donor with aplastic anemia. For the CDR3, the DNA is TGTGCCAGCAGTGAACTAGCGGGGGCAGATACGCAGTATTTT. Translated: CASSELAGADTQYF.